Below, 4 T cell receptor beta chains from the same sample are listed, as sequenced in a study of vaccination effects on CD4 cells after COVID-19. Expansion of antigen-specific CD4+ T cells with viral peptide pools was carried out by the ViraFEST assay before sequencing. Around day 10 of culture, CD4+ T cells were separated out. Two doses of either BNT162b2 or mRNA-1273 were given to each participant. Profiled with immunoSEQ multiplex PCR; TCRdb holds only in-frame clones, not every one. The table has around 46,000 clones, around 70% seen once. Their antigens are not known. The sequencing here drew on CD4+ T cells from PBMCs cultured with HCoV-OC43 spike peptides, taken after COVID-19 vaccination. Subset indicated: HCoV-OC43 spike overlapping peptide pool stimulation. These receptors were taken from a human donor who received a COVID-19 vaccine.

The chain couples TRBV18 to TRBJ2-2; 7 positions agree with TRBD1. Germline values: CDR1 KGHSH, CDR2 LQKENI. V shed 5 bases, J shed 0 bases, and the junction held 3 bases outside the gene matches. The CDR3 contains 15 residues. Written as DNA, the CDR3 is TGTGCCAGCTCAGCCACAGGGGCGAACACCGGGGAGCTGTTTTTT. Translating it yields CASSATGANTGELFF.

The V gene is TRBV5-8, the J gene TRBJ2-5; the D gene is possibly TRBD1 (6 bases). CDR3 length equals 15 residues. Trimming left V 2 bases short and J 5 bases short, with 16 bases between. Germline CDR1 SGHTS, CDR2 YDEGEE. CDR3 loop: CASSLSGHLGETQYF. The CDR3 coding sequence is TGTGCCAGCAGCTTATCGGGACACCTCGGGGAGACCCAGTACTTC.

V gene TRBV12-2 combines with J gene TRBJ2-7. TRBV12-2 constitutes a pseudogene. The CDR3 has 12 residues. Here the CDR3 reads CASRDLSYEQYF. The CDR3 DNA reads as TGTGCAAGTCGCGACCTCTCCTACGAGCAGTACTTC.

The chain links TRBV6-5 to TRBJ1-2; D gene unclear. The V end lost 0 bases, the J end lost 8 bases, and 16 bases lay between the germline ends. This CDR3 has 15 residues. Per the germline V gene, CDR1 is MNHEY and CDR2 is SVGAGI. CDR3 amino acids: CASSYSHLGSRGYTF. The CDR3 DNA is TGTGCCAGCAGTTACTCGCATCTAGGATCCAGGGGCTACACCTTC.